This T cell receptor beta chain is drawn from a study of T cells after yellow fever vaccination. The CDR3 covers 13 residues. The V end lost 3 bases, the J end lost 5 bases, and 11 bases lay between the germline ends. CDR1 is GTSNPN and CDR2 is SVGIG in the germline V gene (reference sequence). In TCRdb, the 5' RACE reads were re-called with MiXCR into one record per CDR3 protein. The sample contains 200,000 to 250,000 distinct CDR3 sequences, around 3.1% of which appear only once. This clonotype was counted at least ten times. The V gene is TRBV30, the J gene TRBJ1-5, with D hard to call. The source material was CD4+ T cells sorted from PBMCs, sampled 10 days after the yellow fever booster vaccination. The receptor's source is a man younger than 35 who received the YFV17D yellow fever vaccine. CDR3 coding DNA: TGTGCCTGGAGAGGCAGCGACTATCAGCCCCAGCATTTT. Translating gives CAWRGSDYQPQHF.